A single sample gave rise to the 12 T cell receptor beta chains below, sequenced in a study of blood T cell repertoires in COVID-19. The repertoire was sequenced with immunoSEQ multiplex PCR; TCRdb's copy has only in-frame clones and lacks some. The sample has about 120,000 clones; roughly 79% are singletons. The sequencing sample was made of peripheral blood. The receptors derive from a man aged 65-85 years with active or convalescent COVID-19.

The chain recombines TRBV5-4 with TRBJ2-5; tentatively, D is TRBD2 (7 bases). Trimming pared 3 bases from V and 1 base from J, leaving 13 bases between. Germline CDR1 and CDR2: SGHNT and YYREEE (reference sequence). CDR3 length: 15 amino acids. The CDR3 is CASSSKGGTQETQYF. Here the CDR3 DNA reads TGTGCCAGCAGCTCCAAGGGGGGGACCCAAGAGACCCAGTACTTC.

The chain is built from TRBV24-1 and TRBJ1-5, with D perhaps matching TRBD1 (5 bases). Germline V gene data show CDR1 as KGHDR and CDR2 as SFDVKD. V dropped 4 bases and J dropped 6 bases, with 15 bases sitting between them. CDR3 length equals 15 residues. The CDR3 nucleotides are TGTGCCACCAGTGAAAAGGGGCAGGGAATTCAGCCCCAGCATTTT. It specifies CATSEKGQGIQPQHF.

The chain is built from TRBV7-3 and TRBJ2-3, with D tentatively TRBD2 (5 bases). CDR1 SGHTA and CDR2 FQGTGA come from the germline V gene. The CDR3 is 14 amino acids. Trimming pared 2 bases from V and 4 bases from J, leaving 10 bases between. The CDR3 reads CASSLGSQADTQYF. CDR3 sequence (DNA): TGTGCCAGCAGCTTAGGGAGCCAGGCAGATACGCAGTATTTT.

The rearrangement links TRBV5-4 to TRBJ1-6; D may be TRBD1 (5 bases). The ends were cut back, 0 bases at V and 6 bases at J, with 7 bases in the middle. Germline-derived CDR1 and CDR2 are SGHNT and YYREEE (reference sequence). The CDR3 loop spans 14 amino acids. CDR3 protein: CASSLDQGNSPLHF. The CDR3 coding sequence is TGTGCCAGCAGCTTGGATCAGGGTAATTCACCCCTCCACTTT.

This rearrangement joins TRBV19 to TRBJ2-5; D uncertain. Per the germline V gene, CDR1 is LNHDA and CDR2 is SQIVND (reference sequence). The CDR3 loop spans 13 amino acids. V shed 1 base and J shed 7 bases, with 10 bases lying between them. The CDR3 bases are TGTGCCAGTAGTATAGGTCTATATGGGACCCAGTACTTC. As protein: CASSIGLYGTQYF. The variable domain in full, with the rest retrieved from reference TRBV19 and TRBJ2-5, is DGGITQSPKYLFRKEGQNVTLSCEQNLNHDAMYWYRQDPGQGLRLIYYSQIVNDFQKGDIAEGYSVSREKKESFPLTVTSAQKNPTAFYLCASSIGLYGTQYFGPGTRLLVL.

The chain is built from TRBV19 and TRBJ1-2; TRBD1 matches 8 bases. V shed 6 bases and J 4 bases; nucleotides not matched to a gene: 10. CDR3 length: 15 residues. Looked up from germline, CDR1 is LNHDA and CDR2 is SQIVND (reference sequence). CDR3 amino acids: CASSPGGQGFYGYTF. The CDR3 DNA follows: TGTGCCAGTAGCCCAGGGGGCCAGGGTTTCTATGGCTACACCTTC.

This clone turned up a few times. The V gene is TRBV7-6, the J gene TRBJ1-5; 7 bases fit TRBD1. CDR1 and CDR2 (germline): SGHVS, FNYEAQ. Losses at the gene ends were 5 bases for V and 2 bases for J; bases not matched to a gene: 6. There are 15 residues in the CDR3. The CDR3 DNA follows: TGTGCCAGCAGCAGGGGTGACAGGGGCAATCAGCCCCAGCATTTT. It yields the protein CASSRGDRGNQPQHF.

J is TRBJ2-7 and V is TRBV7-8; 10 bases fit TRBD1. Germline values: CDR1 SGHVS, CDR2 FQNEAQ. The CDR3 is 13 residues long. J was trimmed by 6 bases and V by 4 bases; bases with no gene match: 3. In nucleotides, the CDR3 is TGTGCCAGCAGCTCTGGACAGGGGGGCGAGCAGTACTTC. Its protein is CASSSGQGGEQYF.

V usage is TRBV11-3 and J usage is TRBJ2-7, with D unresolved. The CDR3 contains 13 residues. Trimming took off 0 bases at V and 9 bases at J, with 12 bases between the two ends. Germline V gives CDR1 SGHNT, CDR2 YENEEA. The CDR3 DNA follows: TGTGCCAGCAGCTTAGATCGCCAGGATGTGCAGTACTTC. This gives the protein CASSLDRQDVQYF.

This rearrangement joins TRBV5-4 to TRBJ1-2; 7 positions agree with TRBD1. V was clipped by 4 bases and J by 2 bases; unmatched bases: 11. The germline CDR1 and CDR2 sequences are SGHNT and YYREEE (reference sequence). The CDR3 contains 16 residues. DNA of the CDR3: TGTGCCAGCAGCACCCCGTCGGGGACAGAAAACTATGGCTACACCTTC. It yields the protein CASSTPSGTENYGYTF.

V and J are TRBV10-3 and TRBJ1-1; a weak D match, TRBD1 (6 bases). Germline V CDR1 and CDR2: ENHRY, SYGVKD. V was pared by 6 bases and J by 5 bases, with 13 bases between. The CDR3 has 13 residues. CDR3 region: CAIRDGDRTEAFF. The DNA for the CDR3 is TGTGCCATCAGGGATGGTGACAGGACTGAAGCTTTCTTT.

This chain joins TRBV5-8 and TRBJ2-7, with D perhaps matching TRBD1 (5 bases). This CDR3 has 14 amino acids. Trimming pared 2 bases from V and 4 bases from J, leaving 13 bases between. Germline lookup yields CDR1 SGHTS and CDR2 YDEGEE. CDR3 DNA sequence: TGTGCCAGCAGCTTTACGGCAGGGCGTTACGAGCAGTACTTC. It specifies CASSFTAGRYEQYF.